This TCR beta chain stems from a study of blood T cell repertoires in COVID-19. Study as a whole: From T cells, B-cell-depleted T cells, or PBMCs came the material, which was cDNA or gDNA.

The germline gives CDR1 SGHVS, CDR2 FQNEAQ. The CDR3 totals 16 residues. V lost 4 bases to trimming and J lost 1 base, with 16 bases between them. Sequencing used immunoSEQ multiplex PCR; TCRdb keeps in-frame clones, though not all of them. This sample has more than 95,000 clones, with over 75% found just once. The material sequenced was peripheral blood. The clonotype was recovered from a woman of 80 years or more with acute or convalescent COVID-19. This chain uses TRBV7-8 with TRBJ1-2; D is uncertain. The CDR3 DNA is TGTGCCAGCAGCTCGACGACCGGGTCCAATAACTATGGCTACACCTTC. This encodes CASSSTTGSNNYGYTF.